This T cell receptor (beta chain) is drawn from a study of shared clonotypes between healthy human individuals. Deep-level settings were used for running the assay. Method: immunoSEQ multiplex PCR; TCRdb's copy keeps in-frame clones and lacks some. Of fewer than 350,000 clones listed, roughly 84% are singletons. Study conclusions and caveats: Across a few donors, naive CD4 shared around 5%, naive CD8 over 3%, memory CD4 about 2.4%, memory CD8 around 0.36%.

The study drew all its donors from Caucasian adults living in Nashville, Tennessee. CD8 memory combined CD45RO+ cells with CCR7-negative CD45RA+ TemRA cells. This clone was counted a single time. Its antigen remains unknown. CDR1 and CDR2 (germline): MGHRA, YSYEKL. The CDR3 contains 15 residues. The V segment lost 0 bases and the J segment 4 bases; nucleotides outside the gene matches: 6. Sequences were obtained from memory CD8+ T cells sorted from blood. Subset specified: CD45RO+ cells pooled with CCR7-negative TemRA cells. The source of this sequence is a young man in good health. The V and J genes are TRBV4-1 and TRBJ2-7, with TRBD1 identical over 7 bases. The CDR3 nucleotides are TGCGCCAGCAGCCAAGACCGGGACAGTTGGTACGAGCAGTACTTC. Encoded protein: CASSQDRDSWYEQYF.